The TCR beta chain under discussion was sequenced for a study of beta chain features in type 1 diabetes. The overall study: Sorted cells numbering 95 million to 110 million were examined across all samples.

Via CD45RO/CCR7/CD25/CD127/CD95/CD27, cells of the CD4+ naive, central memory, regulatory and stem cell-like memory subsets were sorted. Trimming took off 3 bases at V and 0 bases at J, with 12 bases between the two ends. In germline, CDR1 is SGHRS, CDR2 YFSETQ. The CDR3 sequence is 16 residues long. Every bit of the isolated RNA underwent reverse transcription, so sequencing read expressed TCRB transcripts. Assay: immunoSEQ multiplex PCR; the TCRdb copy retains only in-frame clones and omits some. This sample has about 160,000 clones, with 7.5% to 9.5% found just once. As concerns this clone: What it recognizes is unknown.

General study results and limits: Naive, central memory and Treg TCRB repertoires seemed to resemble each other more closely in patients than they did in healthy donors. Type 1 diabetes patients had fewer VDJ junction insertions and more deletions.

The specimen was central memory CD4+ T cells from blood. The clonotype was recovered from a woman aged 18-30 years in good health. The V call is TRBV5-1, the J call TRBJ2-2; TRBD1 is a possible D gene (5 bases). The CDR3 sequence: CASSSSTGPNTGELFF. CDR3 in DNA: TGCGCCAGCAGCTCATCCACAGGTCCGAACACCGGGGAGCTGTTTTTT.